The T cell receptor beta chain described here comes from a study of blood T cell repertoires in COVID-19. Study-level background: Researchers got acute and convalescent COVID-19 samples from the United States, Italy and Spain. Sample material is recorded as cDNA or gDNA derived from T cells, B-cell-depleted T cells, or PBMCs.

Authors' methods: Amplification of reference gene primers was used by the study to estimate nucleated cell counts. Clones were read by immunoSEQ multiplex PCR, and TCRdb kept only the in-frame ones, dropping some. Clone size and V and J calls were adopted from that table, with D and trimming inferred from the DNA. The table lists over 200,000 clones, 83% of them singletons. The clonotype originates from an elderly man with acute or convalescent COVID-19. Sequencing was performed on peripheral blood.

The CDR3 here is CASSYSIYRGLNTEAFF. DNA for the CDR3: TGTGCCAGCAGTTACTCGATCTACAGGGGGTTGAACACTGAAGCTTTCTTT. This chain links TRBV6-2 or TRBV6-3 with TRBJ1-1; TRBD1 matches 8 bases. CDR3 length: 17 residues. CDR1 is MNHEY, CDR2 SVGEGT, per germline. V was pared by 0 bases and J by 0 bases, with 6 bases of the junction left unmatched.